This T cell receptor beta chain was identified in a study of T cell changes during pregnancy in multiple sclerosis. Profiled with immunoSEQ multiplex PCR; TCRdb holds only in-frame clones, not every one. This table holds about 110,000 clones, 75% to 95% found once. CDR3 length: 15 amino acids. Germline trimming cut 3 bases from V and 6 bases from J; bases unmatched to any gene: 9. The germline V gene encodes CDR1 MDHEN and CDR2 SYDVKM. This clone appeared a single time. The material sequenced was peripheral blood, taken before pregnancy. The rearrangement uses TRBV28 and TRBJ1-2; 8 bases fit TRBD1. This TCR came from a female donor with multiple sclerosis, enrolled in a pregnancy study. CDR3 sequence (DNA): TGTGCCAGCAGTTTTCCCGGCCGGACAGGGCATGGCTACACCTTC. Encoded protein: CASSFPGRTGHGYTF.